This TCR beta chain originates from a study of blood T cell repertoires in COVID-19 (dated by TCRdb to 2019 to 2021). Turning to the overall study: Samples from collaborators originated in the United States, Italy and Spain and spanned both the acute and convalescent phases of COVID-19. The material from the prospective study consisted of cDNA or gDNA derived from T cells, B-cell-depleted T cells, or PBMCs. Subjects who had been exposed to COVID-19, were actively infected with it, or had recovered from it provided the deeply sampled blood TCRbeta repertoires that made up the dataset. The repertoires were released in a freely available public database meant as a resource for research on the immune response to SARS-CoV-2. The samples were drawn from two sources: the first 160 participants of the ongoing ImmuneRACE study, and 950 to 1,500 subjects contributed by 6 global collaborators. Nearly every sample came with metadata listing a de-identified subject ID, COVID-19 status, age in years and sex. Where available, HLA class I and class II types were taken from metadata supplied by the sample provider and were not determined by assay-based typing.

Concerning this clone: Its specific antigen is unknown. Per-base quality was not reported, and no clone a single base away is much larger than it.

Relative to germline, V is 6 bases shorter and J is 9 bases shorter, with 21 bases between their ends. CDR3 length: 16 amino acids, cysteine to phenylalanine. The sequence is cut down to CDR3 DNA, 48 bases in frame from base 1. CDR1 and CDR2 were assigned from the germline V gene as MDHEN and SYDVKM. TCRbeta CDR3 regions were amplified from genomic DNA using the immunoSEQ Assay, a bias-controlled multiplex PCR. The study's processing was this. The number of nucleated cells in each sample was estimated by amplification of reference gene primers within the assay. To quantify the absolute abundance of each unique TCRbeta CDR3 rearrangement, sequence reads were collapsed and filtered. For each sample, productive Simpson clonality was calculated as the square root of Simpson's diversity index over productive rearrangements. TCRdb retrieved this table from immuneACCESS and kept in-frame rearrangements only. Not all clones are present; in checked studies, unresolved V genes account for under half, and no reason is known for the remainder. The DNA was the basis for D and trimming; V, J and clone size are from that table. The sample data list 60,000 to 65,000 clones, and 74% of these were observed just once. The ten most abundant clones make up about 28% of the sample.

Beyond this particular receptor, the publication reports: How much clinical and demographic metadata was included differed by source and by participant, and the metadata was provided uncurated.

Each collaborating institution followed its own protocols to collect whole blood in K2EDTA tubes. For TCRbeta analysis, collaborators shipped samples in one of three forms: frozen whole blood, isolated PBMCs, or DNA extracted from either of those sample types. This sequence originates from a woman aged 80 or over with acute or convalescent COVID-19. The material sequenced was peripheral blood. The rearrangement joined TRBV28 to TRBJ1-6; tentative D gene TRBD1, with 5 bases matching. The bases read TGTGCCAGCAGCCTTGCGGCAGGGTGGGGCAGTTCACCCCTCCACTTT. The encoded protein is CASSLAAGWGSSPLHF.